This T cell receptor beta chain emerged from a study of shared clonotypes between healthy human individuals. General study points: Sampling involved blood alone; tissue repertoires likely differ. When compared with the clonotypes that were shared by all four sorted-subset donors, the non-shared clonotypes turned out to have lower generation probabilities.

Assay used: immunoSEQ multiplex PCR; TCRdb lists only in-frame clones, some missing. Of about 2.3 million clones in the sample, 85% to 95% were seen once. Points on this clone: Antigen specificity is unknown.

Germline assignment: CDR1 MDHEN and CDR2 SYDVKM. V lost 3 bases to trimming and J lost 3 bases; unmatched junction nucleotides: 17. This CDR3 has 19 residues. Splitting of CD4+ cells produced CD45RA+ naive and CD45RA-negative memory subsets. Sequenced input: naive CD4+ T cells from PBMCs. Subset reported: CD45RA+ positively selected. The rearrangement links TRBV28 to TRBJ2-7; 10 bases are shared with TRBD2. The sequence was collected from a man between 18 and 29 years old in good health. Some clones in this sample may be carry-over from other donors' samples. This chain's CDR3 is CASSFPRGTSASPLYEQYF. The CDR3 nucleotides are TGTGCCAGCAGTTTCCCTCGAGGGACTAGCGCTTCACCCCTCTACGAGCAGTACTTC. Variable domain in full (rest from reference TRBV28 and TRBJ2-7): DVKVTQSSRYLVKRTGEKVFLECVQDMDHENMFWYRQDPGLGLRLIYFSYDVKMKEKGDIPEGYSVSREKKERFSLILESASTNQTSMYLCASSFPRGTSASPLYEQYFGPGTRLTVT.